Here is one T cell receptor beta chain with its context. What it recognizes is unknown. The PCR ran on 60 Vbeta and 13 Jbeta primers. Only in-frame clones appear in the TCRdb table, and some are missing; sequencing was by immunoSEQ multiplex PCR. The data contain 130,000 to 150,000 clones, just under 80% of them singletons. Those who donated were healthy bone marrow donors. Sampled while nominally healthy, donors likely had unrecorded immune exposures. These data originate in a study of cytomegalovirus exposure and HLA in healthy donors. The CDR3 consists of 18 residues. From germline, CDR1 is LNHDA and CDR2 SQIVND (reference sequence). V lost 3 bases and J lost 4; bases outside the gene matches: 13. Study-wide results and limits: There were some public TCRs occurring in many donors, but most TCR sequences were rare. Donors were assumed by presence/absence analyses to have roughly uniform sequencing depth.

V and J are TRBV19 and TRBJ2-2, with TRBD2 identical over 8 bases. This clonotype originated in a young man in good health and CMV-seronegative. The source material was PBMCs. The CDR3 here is CASSIGWSGLGATGELFF. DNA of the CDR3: TGTGCCAGTAGTATTGGTTGGTCGGGACTAGGGGCCACCGGGGAGCTGTTTTTT.